One and the same sample provided the 17 T cell receptor beta chains below, sequenced in a study of T cell responses to AZD1222 COVID-19 vaccine. Here immunoSEQ multiplex PCR was the method, and the copy in TCRdb shows in-frame clones only, minus some. The sample consists of about 120,000 clones, about nine tenths of them appearing once. The sample here was peripheral blood, taken on day 0 of MenACWY control vaccination. The receptor set was obtained from an adult in good health.

This rearrangement joins TRBV3-1 (or the pseudogene TRBV3-2) to TRBJ1-2; D not resolved. Germline CDR1 reads LGHDT; CDR2 reads YNNKEL (reference sequence). V was trimmed by 3 bases and J by 4 bases, leaving 15 bases between them. The CDR3 loop spans 15 amino acids. CDR3 amino acids: CASSHLDPLRYGYTF. For the CDR3, the DNA is TGTGCCAGCAGCCACTTAGACCCTTTGCGCTATGGCTACACCTTC.

Only one count was recorded for this clone. The V call is TRBV19, the J call TRBJ1-6; no clear D gene. The germline gives CDR1 LNHDA, CDR2 SQIVND (reference sequence). V was trimmed by 7 bases and J by 0 bases, leaving 16 bases between them. CDR3 length equals 17 residues. The CDR3 sequence: CASTQGAPSSYNSPLHF. The CDR3 nucleotides are TGTGCCAGTACCCAAGGAGCCCCGAGCTCCTATAATTCACCCCTCCACTTT.

The chain employs TRBV29-1 and TRBJ1-1; D possibly corresponds to TRBD1 (5 bases). This CDR3 is 12 amino acids long. Germline V lookup: CDR1 SQVTM, CDR2 ANQGSEA. V was clipped by 5 bases and J by 7 bases, with 14 bases between them. The CDR3 region is CSVSPSRGEAFF. In nucleotides, the CDR3 is TGCAGCGTTTCACCCTCTAGGGGTGAAGCTTTCTTT.

The count of this clone is one. The V and J genes are TRBV11-2 and TRBJ2-7; tentatively, D is TRBD1 (5 bases). CDR1 and CDR2 (germline): SGHAT, FQNNGV. This CDR3 comprises 15 residues. Trimming took off 3 bases at V and 5 bases at J, with 17 bases between the two ends. CDR3 nucleotide sequence: TGTGCCAGCAGCTTGGTTGGGTCAGGGCCCCACGAGCAGTACTTC. Translating gives CASSLVGSGPHEQYF. Complete variable domain (other parts from reference TRBV11-2 and TRBJ2-7): EAGVAQSPRYKIIEKRQSVAFWCNPISGHATLYWYQQILGQGPKLLIQFQNNGVVDDSQLPKDRFSAERLKGVDSTLKIQPAKLEDSAVYLCASSLVGSGPHEQYFGPGTRLTVT.

The rearrangement joins TRBV6-6 to TRBJ2-5; 8 positions agree with TRBD2. This CDR3 region has 14 residues. The V gene end was trimmed by 2 bases and the J gene end by 4 bases; junction bases not matched to a gene: 3. CDR1 and CDR2 (germline): MNHNY, SVGAGI (reference sequence). This CDR3 reads CASSYRGGRETQYF. In DNA, the CDR3 is TGTGCCAGCAGTTACCGGGGGGGGCGAGAGACCCAGTACTTC.

The chain is built from TRBV3-1 (or the pseudogene TRBV3-2) and TRBJ1-4; 7 nucleotides match TRBD1. This CDR3 has 16 amino acids. The germline CDR1 and CDR2 sequences are LGHDT and YNNKEL (reference sequence). J was trimmed by 4 bases and V by 2 bases; bases with no gene match: 7. The CDR3 sequence is CASSQTGQADNEKLFF. The CDR3 DNA follows: TGTGCCAGCAGCCAAACTGGACAGGCGGATAATGAAAAACTGTTTTTT.

V and J are TRBV19 and TRBJ1-5; D gene unclear. This CDR3 contains 14 residues. Germline loops: CDR1 LNHDA, CDR2 SQIVND (reference sequence). The V end was cut by 5 bases, the J end by 2 bases, with 10 bases between. The CDR3 nucleotides read TGTGCCAGTAGTTTAAGCTCGGGCAATCAGCCCCAGCATTTT. As protein: CASSLSSGNQPQHF.

The chain joins TRBV7-6 to TRBJ2-2; maybe TRBD2 (6 bases). V shed 5 bases and J shed 4 bases, with 20 bases lying between them. Germline V CDR1 and CDR2: SGHVS, FNYEAQ. The CDR3 runs 17 residues. The CDR3 bases are TGTGCCAGCAGCCAATTGGTGGCCGCGGAGGGCACCGGGGAGCTGTTTTTT. Its translation: CASSQLVAAEGTGELFF.

The chain combines TRBV5-1 with TRBJ2-1; the D gene could be TRBD1 or TRBD2 (6 bases each). The CDR3 has 16 residues. The germline gives CDR1 SGHRS, CDR2 YFSETQ. V lost 4 bases and J lost 5, with 19 bases in between. The CDR3 reads CASSLTGDTVDNEQFF. As DNA, the CDR3 is TGCGCCAGCAGCCTCACGGGGGACACCGTAGACAATGAGCAGTTCTTC.

The chain links TRBV7-9 to TRBJ2-2, with 8 positions matching TRBD1. In germline, CDR1 is SEHNR, CDR2 FQNEAQ (reference sequence). CDR3 length: 15 residues. J lost 7 bases, V lost 2 bases, and 6 bases had no gene match. CDR3 sequence: CASSLIRGHLGELFF. The CDR3 region has the DNA TGTGCCAGCAGCTTAATCAGGGGGCATCTCGGGGAGCTGTTTTTT.

This clone was observed once. The J gene is TRBJ1-1, the V gene TRBV5-1; the D gene is possibly TRBD1 (5 bases). The V gene's germline CDR1 is SGHRS and CDR2 YFSETQ. V shed 3 bases and J shed 11 bases, with 17 bases lying between them. The CDR3 is 13 residues long. This chain's CDR3 is CASSSGTVALAFF. The CDR3 region has the DNA TGCGCCAGCAGCTCCGGGACGGTTGCTCTTGCTTTCTTT. Based on the CDR3 plus reference TRBV5-1 and TRBJ1-1, the full variable domain is KAGVTQTPRYLIKTRGQQVTLSCSPISGHRSVSWYQQTPGQGLQFLFEYFSETQRNKGNFPGRFSGRQFSNSRSEMNVSTLELGDSALYLCASSSGTVALAFFGQGTRLTVV.

The chain links TRBV15 to TRBJ2-1; D unresolved. The V end lost 0 bases, the J end lost 5 bases, and 11 bases lay between the germline ends. There are 15 residues in the CDR3. Germline V gene sequence: CDR1 LNHNV, CDR2 YYDKDF (reference sequence). The CDR3 nucleotides read TGTGCCACCAGCAGAGATGCGGACGGAGACAATGAGCAGTTCTTC. Protein: CATSRDADGDNEQFF.

The chain employs TRBV14 and TRBJ1-1; no firm D call. CDR1 SGHDN and CDR2 FVKESK come from the germline V gene. Trimming took off 4 bases at V and 7 bases at J, with 10 bases between the two ends. This CDR3 contains 12 residues. For the CDR3, the DNA is TGTGCCAGCAGCCCCCAGACCCTTGAAGCTTTCTTT. Residues: CASSPQTLEAFF.

This sequence joins TRBV15 and TRBJ2-7, with D hard to call. CDR3 length: 15 residues. V dropped 2 bases and J dropped 0 bases, with 11 bases sitting between them. From germline, CDR1 is LNHNV and CDR2 YYDKDF (reference sequence). CDR3 sequence: CATSRMGYSSYEQYF. As DNA, the CDR3 is TGTGCCACCAGCAGAATGGGCTATAGCTCCTACGAGCAGTACTTC.

The chain uses TRBV7-6 and TRBJ2-5, with a tentative D call TRBD2 (6 bases). Germline V gene sequence: CDR1 SGHVS, CDR2 FNYEAQ. The CDR3 sequence is 15 residues long. V lost 4 bases and J lost 1, with 13 bases in between. This CDR3 is CASSSGTGAQETQYF. Here the CDR3 DNA reads TGTGCCAGCAGCTCAGGGACTGGGGCCCAAGAGACCCAGTACTTC.

V gene TRBV12-3 or TRBV12-4 combines with J gene TRBJ1-4, with a possible D match to TRBD1 (5 bases). The length of the CDR3 is 12 residues. V lost 5 bases and J lost 11, with 12 bases in between. This chain's CDR3 is CASSVGLTKLFF. The CDR3 DNA sequence: TGTGCCAGCAGTGTGGGACTGACGAAACTGTTTTTT.

This chain links TRBV29-1 with TRBJ1-4; 7 nucleotides align to TRBD1. J was trimmed by 7 bases and V by 7 bases; bases with no gene match: 21. CDR3 length: 17 amino acids. Germline V CDR1 and CDR2: SQVTM, ANQGSEA. CDR3 protein: CSARGGTGDRGPEKLFF. The DNA for the CDR3 is TGCAGCGCAAGGGGGGGAACCGGGGACAGAGGACCTGAAAAACTGTTTTTT.